The 25 T cell receptor beta chains below all came from one sample that was sequenced in a study of blood T cell repertoires in COVID-19. The protocol was immunoSEQ multiplex PCR, while the TCRdb copy is restricted to in-frame clones and leaves out a portion. Of roughly 220,000 clones listed, 70% to 90% were seen once; the top ten hold around 15%. Specimen: PBMCs or T cells enriched from blood (not recorded which). The origin of the receptors is a woman aged 45-65 years with acute COVID-19.

The chain carries TRBV27 and TRBJ1-2; D perhaps matches TRBD1 (6 bases). Germline V CDR1 and CDR2: MNHEY, SMNVEV (reference sequence). The CDR3 sequence is 15 residues long. Trimming removed 8 bases from V and 5 bases from J, with 21 bases in between. The DNA for the CDR3 is TGTGCCAGCGATCCCACCGGGACACACGTATATGGCTACACCTTC. Amino acids: CASDPTGTHVYGYTF.

The chain couples TRBV29-1 to TRBJ1-2; 10 bases are a match to TRBD1. The CDR3 spans 14 residues. CDR1 and CDR2 from the germline V gene are SQVTM and ANQGSEA. Losses at the gene ends were 6 bases for V and 7 bases for J; bases not matched to a gene: 11. CDR3 sequence: CSVTHSGQGIGYTF. For the CDR3, the DNA is TGCAGCGTGACACACTCGGGACAGGGGATTGGCTACACCTTC.

About this clone itself: Other DNA sequences within the sample encode an identical CDR3. The chain joins TRBV7-7 to TRBJ2-5; 10 nucleotides align to TRBD2. The CDR3 consists of 16 residues. Germline CDR1 is SSHAT and CDR2 is FNYEAQ (reference sequence). V trimming: 1 base; J trimming: 1 base; junction bases outside the gene matches: 3. CDR3 sequence (DNA): TGTGCCAGCAGCTTAGGACTAGCGGGCTTCCAAGAGACCCAGTACTTC. Encoded protein: CASSLGLAGFQETQYF.

This chain connects TRBV25-1 to TRBJ1-2; D not certain. Germline CDR1 and CDR2: MGHDK and SYGVNS. Trimming pared 8 bases from V and 4 bases from J, leaving 11 bases between. The CDR3 consists of 12 residues. For the CDR3, the DNA is TGTGCCAGCGCTGTATCGAGCTATGGCTACACCTTC. Its protein is CASAVSSYGYTF.

The rearrangement joins TRBV7-9 to TRBJ2-1, with D unclear. The CDR3 is made up of 15 amino acids. Germline V gene lookup returns CDR1 SEHNR and CDR2 FQNEAQ (reference sequence). V lost 5 bases and J 15 bases, leaving 26 bases between the germline ends. The CDR3 spells CASSPRAAGSFQWFF. CDR3 DNA sequence: TGTGCCAGCAGCCCCAGAGCCGCAGGTTCTTTCCAATGGTTCTTC. Full variable domain (outside the CDR3, taken from reference TRBV7-9 and TRBJ2-1): DTGVSQNPRHKITKRGQNVTFRCDPISEHNRLYWYRQTLGQGPEFLTYFQNEAQLEKSRLLSDRFSAERPKGSFSTLEIQRTEQGDSAMYLCASSPRAAGSFQWFFGPGTRLTVL.

The rearrangement links TRBV12-1 to TRBJ1-5. TRBV12-1 is designated a pseudogene. CDR3 length: 23 amino acids. The CDR3 bases are TGTGCCAGCAGCTTTCCCTTCATCCCTTCTCTCTTAAAGTCTGCGGATAGCAATCAGCCCCAGCATTTT. It specifies CASSFPFIPSLLKSADSNQPQHF.

CDR3 region: CASSPLSGRSYEQYF. The CDR3 DNA reads as TGCGCCAGCAGCCCGCTTTCAGGGAGGTCATACGAGCAGTACTTC. V is TRBV5-1 and J is TRBJ2-7, with D possibly TRBD2 on 6 matching bases. V gave up 4 bases and J gave up 4 bases, with 18 bases separating them. The CDR3 loop spans 15 amino acids. Germline V gene data show CDR1 as SGHRS and CDR2 as YFSETQ.

The chain has TRBV10-3 and TRBJ2-5; perhaps TRBD2 as D (6 bases). Trimming stripped 10 bases from V and 2 bases from J, with 8 bases between. The CDR3 length is 11 residues. Germline V gene lookup returns CDR1 ENHRY and CDR2 SYGVKD. The CDR3 reads CATGVQETQYF. CDR3 nucleotide sequence: TGTGCCACGGGGGTACAAGAGACCCAGTACTTC.

This chain links TRBV5-1 with TRBJ1-3; 10 bases line up with TRBD1. CDR1 is SGHRS, CDR2 YFSETQ, per germline. With V trimmed by 4 bases and J by 1 base, 5 bases remained unmatched. CDR3 size: 16 residues. CDR3 protein: CASSRDRGLSGNTIYF. Written as DNA, the CDR3 is TGCGCCAGCAGCCGGGACAGGGGACTTTCTGGAAACACCATATATTTT.

The CDR3 protein is CASSRGSDTYGYTF. The CDR3, as DNA: TGTGCCAGCAGTCGGGGTTCTGATACTTATGGCTACACCTTC. V and J are TRBV6-5 and TRBJ1-2; D gene uncertain. Germline V gives CDR1 MNHEY, CDR2 SVGAGI. The CDR3 is 14 amino acids. Trimming took off 5 bases at V and 5 bases at J, with 15 bases between the two ends.

This rearrangement joins TRBV28 to TRBJ1-4; the match to TRBD1 covers 10 bases. Germline loops: CDR1 MDHEN, CDR2 SYDVKM. The length of the CDR3 is 17 residues. V dropped 3 bases and J dropped 1; count of bases not matched to a gene: 5. CDR3 sequence reads: CASSFGDRGGTNEKLFF. The CDR3 region has the DNA TGTGCCAGCAGTTTTGGGGACAGGGGAGGAACTAATGAAAAACTGTTTTTT.

The chain employs TRBV4-2 and TRBJ2-7, with 9 nucleotides matching TRBD2. This CDR3 has 14 amino acids. Germline V gene data show CDR1 as LGHNA and CDR2 as YNFKEQ. V gave up 1 base and J gave up 3 bases; unmatched junction bases: 1. CDR3 residues: CASSQASGDYEQYF. CDR3 DNA: TGTGCCAGCAGCCAAGCTAGCGGGGACTACGAGCAGTACTTC.

The gene calls are TRBV2 and TRBJ1-5; D is possibly TRBD1 (6 bases). CDR1 is SNHLY, CDR2 FYNNEI, per germline. Trimming took 6 bases from V and 4 from J, leaving 16 bases between them. This CDR3 has 15 residues. The CDR3 region has the DNA TGTGCCAGCAGCGAACTTGACAGGACAAATCAGCCCCAGCATTTT. Its protein is CASSELDRTNQPQHF.

The J gene is TRBJ2-4, the V gene TRBV14; perhaps TRBD2 as D (5 bases). This CDR3 comprises 21 residues. Per the germline V gene, CDR1 is SGHDN and CDR2 is FVKESK. Trimming took 0 bases from V and 2 from J, leaving 26 bases between them. CDR3 nucleotides: TGTGCCAGCAGCCAAGATCGAAGAGGGTATGGACTCCCAACAACCAAAAACATTCAGTACTTC. The encoded protein is CASSQDRRGYGLPTTKNIQYF.

In its sample, this clone was seen once. The chain joins TRBV18 to TRBJ2-5; 8 bases fit TRBD2. The junction had 9 bases not matched to a gene; V was cut back by 1 base and J by 5 bases. From germline, CDR1 is KGHSH and CDR2 LQKENI. The length of the CDR3 is 16 residues. The CDR3 bases are TGTGCCAGCTCACCACGGGGACTGGCGGGAGGTGAGACCCAGTACTTC. Its protein product is CASSPRGLAGGETQYF.

This clone appeared once. The V call is TRBV29-1, the J call TRBJ1-1; TRBD1 matches 7 bases. V lost 7 bases and J lost 6; bases outside the gene matches: 8. In germline, CDR1 is SQVTM, CDR2 ANQGSEA. The CDR3 totals 12 residues. The CDR3 coding sequence is TGCAGCGCCTCGACAGGGTGGGCTGAAGCTTTCTTT. Its translation: CSASTGWAEAFF.

For the CDR3, the DNA is TGTGCCAGCAGTTCACAGGGGGCGAATTCACCCCTCCACTTT. This translates into CASSSQGANSPLHF. The chain employs TRBV27 and TRBJ1-6, with 9 bases matching TRBD1. The CDR3 runs 14 residues. Unmatched junction bases numbered 2, after V lost 4 bases and J lost 7 bases. In germline, CDR1 is MNHEY, CDR2 SMNVEV (reference sequence).

In this sample, this clone is medium-sized. This chain uses TRBV15 with TRBJ1-4, with 7 nucleotides matching TRBD1. The CDR3 extends over 19 amino acids. Germline lookup yields CDR1 LNHNV and CDR2 YYDKDF (reference sequence). V lost 1 base to trimming and J lost 9 bases; unmatched junction nucleotides: 20. The CDR3 protein is CATSRVGQQPGRVVQKLFF. CDR3 DNA sequence: TGTGCCACCAGCAGAGTGGGACAGCAACCGGGACGCGTGGTTCAAAAACTGTTTTTT.

This chain uses TRBV3-1 (or the pseudogene TRBV3-2) with TRBJ2-1; 14 nucleotides agree with TRBD2. The CDR3 covers 16 residues. With 4 bases clipped from V and 9 bases from J, the junction kept 8 bases outside the gene matches. Germline V gene lookup returns CDR1 LGHDT and CDR2 YNNKEL (reference sequence). In nucleotides, the CDR3 is TGTGCCAGCAGCCGTAAACCGGGACTAGCGGGAGTTGAGCAGTTCTTC. Translating it yields CASSRKPGLAGVEQFF.

The chain uses TRBV4-1 and TRBJ1-5; TRBD1 matches 7 bases. Germline V gene sequence: CDR1 MGHRA, CDR2 YSYEKL. With V trimmed by 4 bases and J by 2 bases, 8 bases remained unmatched. CDR3 length: 16 residues. CDR3 loop: CASSRETGTRNQPQHF. CDR3 nucleotide sequence: TGCGCCAGCAGCCGAGAGACAGGGACACGCAATCAGCCCCAGCATTTT.

The chain combines TRBV29-1 with TRBJ2-1, with TRBD1 matching over 8 bases. Germline trimming cut 6 bases from V and 7 bases from J; bases unmatched to any gene: 8. The CDR3 spans 13 residues. CDR1 and CDR2 from the germline V gene are SQVTM and ANQGSEA. The CDR3 DNA follows: TGCAGCGTGCGTGGACAGGGCGTGAATGAGCAGTTCTTC. Protein sequence: CSVRGQGVNEQFF.

This clone was detected once. This sequence joins TRBV19 and TRBJ1-4, with D unclear. The length of the CDR3 is 14 residues. V lost 4 bases and J 6 bases, leaving 12 bases between the germline ends. Germline V gives CDR1 LNHDA, CDR2 SQIVND (reference sequence). CDR3 residues: CASSKERQYEKLFF. The CDR3 bases are TGTGCCAGTAGTAAAGAGAGACAATATGAAAAACTGTTTTTT. The full variable domain, with the rest looked up from reference TRBV19 and TRBJ1-4, is DGGITQSPKYLFRKEGQNVTLSCEQNLNHDAMYWYRQDPGQGLRLIYYSQIVNDFQKGDIAEGYSVSREKKESFPLTVTSAQKNPTAFYLCASSKERQYEKLFFGSGTQLSVL.

The rearrangement joins TRBV18 to TRBJ1-2, with TRBD1 identical over 9 bases. The CDR3 spans 15 residues. V dropped 4 bases and J dropped 5; count of bases not matched to a gene: 8. Germline CDR1 and CDR2: KGHSH and LQKENI. CDR3 loop: CASSLPGQGSYGYTF. CDR3 DNA: TGTGCCAGCTCACTCCCGGGACAGGGAAGTTATGGCTACACCTTC.

This clone was seen a few times. V is TRBV27 and J is TRBJ2-2, with 11 bases fitting TRBD2. The CDR3 has 18 amino acids. Germline lookup yields CDR1 MNHEY and CDR2 SMNVEV (reference sequence). J was trimmed by 6 bases and V by 4 bases; bases with no gene match: 13. CDR3 protein: CASSWSSGRALKAGELFF. The CDR3 nucleotides read TGTGCCAGCAGTTGGAGTAGCGGGAGGGCCTTGAAAGCCGGGGAGCTGTTTTTT.

This clone was recorded only once. The chain carries TRBV28 and TRBJ2-2; 9 nucleotides line up with TRBD2. Per the germline V gene, CDR1 is MDHEN and CDR2 is SYDVKM. Trimming cost V 6 bases and J 1 base; bases outside gene matches: 9. The length of the CDR3 is 17 residues. Here the CDR3 reads CASSRLGLARNTGELFF. The CDR3 DNA follows: TGTGCCAGCAGCCGGCTAGGACTAGCGCGGAACACCGGGGAGCTGTTTTTT.